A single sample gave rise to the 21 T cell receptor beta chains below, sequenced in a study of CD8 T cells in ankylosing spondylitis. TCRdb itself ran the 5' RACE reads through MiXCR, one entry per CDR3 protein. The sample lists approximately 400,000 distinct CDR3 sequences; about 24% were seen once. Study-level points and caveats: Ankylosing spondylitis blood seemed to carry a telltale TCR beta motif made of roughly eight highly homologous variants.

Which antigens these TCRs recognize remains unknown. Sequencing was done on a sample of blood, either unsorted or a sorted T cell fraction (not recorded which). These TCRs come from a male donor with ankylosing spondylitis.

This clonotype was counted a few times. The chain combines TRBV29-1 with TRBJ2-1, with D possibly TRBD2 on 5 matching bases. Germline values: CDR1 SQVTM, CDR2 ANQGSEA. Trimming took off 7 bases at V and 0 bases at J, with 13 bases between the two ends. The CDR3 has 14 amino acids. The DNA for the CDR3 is TGCAGCGCCCGGAGGACCGGCTCCTACAATGAGCAGTTCTTC. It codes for CSARRTGSYNEQFF.

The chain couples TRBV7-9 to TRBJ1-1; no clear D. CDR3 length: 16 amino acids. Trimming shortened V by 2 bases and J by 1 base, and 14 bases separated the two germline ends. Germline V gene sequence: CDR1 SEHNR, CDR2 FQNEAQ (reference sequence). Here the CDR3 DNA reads TGTGCCAGCAGCTTACCCCCCTCCTTCGGGAACACTGAAGCTTTCTTT. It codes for CASSLPPSFGNTEAFF.

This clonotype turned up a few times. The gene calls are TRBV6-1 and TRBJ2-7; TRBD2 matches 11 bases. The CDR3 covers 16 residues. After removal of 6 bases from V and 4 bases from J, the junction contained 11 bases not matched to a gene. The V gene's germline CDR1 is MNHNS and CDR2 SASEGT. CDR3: CASSRYGSGRAYEQYV. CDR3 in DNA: TGTGCCAGCAGCCGCTACGGTAGCGGGAGGGCATACGAGCAGTACGTC.

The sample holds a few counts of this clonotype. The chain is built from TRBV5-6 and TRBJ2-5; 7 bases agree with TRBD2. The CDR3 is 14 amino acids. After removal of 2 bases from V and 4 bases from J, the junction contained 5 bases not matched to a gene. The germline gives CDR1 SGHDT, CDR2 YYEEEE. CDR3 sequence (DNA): TGTGCCAGCAGCTTACGGACTAGAGGAGAGACCCAGTACTTC. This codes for CASSLRTRGETQYF.

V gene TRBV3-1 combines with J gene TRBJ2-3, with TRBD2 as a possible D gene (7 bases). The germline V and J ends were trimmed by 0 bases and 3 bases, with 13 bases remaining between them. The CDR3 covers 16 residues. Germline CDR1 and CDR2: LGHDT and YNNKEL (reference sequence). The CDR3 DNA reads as TGTGCCAGCAGCCAAGATTCGGGGGGCGCGACAGATACGCAGTATTTT. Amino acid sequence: CASSQDSGGATDTQYF.

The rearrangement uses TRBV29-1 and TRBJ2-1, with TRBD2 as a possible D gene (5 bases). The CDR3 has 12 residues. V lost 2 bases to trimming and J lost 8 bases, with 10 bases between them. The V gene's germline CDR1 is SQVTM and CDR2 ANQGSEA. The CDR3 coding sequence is TGCAGCGTTGAAACGGCGGGTTATGAGCAGTTCTTC. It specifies CSVETAGYEQFF.

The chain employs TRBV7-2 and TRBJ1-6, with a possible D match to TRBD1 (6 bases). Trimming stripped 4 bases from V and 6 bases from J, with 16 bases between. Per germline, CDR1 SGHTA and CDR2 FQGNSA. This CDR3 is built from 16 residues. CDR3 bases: TGTGCCAGCAGCTGGGCGGGGGCAGGGGCTAATTCACCCCTCCACTTT. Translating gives CASSWAGAGANSPLHF.

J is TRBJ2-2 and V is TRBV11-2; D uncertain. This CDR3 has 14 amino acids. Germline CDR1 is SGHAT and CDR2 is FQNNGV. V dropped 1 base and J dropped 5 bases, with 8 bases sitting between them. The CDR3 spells CASSLGDWTGELFF. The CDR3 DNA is TGTGCCAGCAGCTTAGGAGATTGGACCGGGGAGCTGTTTTTT.

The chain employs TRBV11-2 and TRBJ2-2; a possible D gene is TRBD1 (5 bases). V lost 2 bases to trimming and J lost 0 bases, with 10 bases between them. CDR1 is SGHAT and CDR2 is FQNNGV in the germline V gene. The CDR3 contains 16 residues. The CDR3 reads CASSLKSGPNTGELFF. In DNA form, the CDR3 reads TGTGCCAGCAGCTTAAAGTCAGGGCCGAACACCGGGGAGCTGTTTTTT.

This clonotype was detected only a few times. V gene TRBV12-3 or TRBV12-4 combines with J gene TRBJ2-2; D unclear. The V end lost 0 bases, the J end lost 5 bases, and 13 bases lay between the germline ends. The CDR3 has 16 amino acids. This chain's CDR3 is CASSLAPLLGTGELFF. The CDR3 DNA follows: TGTGCCAGCAGTTTAGCGCCTCTGTTGGGAACCGGGGAGCTGTTTTTT.

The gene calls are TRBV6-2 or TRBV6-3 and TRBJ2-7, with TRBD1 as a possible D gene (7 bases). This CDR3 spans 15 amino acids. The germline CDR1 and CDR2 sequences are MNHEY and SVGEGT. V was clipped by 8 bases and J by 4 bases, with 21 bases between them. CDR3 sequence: CASSDLEGQRYEQYV. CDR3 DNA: TGTGCCAGCTCCGACCTGGAGGGACAGCGGTACGAGCAGTACGTC.

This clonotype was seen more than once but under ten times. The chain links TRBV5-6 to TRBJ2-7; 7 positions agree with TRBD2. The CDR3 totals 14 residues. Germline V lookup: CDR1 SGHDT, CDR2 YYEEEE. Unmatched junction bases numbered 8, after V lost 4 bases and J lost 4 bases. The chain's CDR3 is CASSTPGLVYEQYF. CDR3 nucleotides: TGTGCCAGCAGCACCCCAGGACTAGTTTACGAGCAGTACTTC.

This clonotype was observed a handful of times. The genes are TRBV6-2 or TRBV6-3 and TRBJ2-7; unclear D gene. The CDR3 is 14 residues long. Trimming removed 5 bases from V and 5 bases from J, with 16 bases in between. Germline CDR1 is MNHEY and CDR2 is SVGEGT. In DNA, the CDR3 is TGTGCCAGCAGTCGCTCCGGAGCTGCCCACGAGCAGTACTTC. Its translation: CASSRSGAAHEQYF.

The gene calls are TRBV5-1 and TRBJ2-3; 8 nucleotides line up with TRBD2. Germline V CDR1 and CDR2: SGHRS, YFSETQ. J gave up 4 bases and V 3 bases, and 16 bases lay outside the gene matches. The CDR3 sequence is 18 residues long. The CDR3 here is CASSSYGTPNGRADTQYF. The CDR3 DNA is TGCGCCAGCAGCTCTTACGGGACGCCAAACGGGAGGGCAGATACGCAGTATTTT.

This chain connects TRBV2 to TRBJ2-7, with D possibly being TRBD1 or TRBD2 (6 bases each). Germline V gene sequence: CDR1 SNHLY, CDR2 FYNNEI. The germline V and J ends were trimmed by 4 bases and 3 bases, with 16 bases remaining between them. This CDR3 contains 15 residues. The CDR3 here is CASSVTWRGNYEQYF. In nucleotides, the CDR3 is TGTGCCAGCAGTGTAACTTGGAGGGGGAACTACGAGCAGTACTTC.

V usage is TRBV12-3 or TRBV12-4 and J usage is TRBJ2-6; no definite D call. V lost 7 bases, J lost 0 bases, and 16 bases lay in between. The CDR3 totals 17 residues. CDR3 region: CASILTGRTSGANVLTF. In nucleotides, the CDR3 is TGTGCCAGCATTCTTACGGGCAGAACCTCTGGGGCCAACGTCCTGACTTTC.

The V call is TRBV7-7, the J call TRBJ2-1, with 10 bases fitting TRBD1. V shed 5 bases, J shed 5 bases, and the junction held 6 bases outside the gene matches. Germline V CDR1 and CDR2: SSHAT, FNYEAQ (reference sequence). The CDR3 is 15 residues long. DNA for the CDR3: TGTGCCAGCAGCCGGGGACAGGGGACCCACAATGAGCAGTTCTTC. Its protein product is CASSRGQGTHNEQFF.

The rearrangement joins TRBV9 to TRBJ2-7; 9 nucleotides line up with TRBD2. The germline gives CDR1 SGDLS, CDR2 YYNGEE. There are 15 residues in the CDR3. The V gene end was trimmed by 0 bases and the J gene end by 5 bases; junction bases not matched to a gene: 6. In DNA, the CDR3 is TGTGCCAGCAGCGTAGCTGTAGCGGGAGTGAACGAGCAGTACTTC. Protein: CASSVAVAGVNEQYF. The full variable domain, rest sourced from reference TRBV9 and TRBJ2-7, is DSGVTQTPKHLITATGQRVTLRCSPRSGDLSVYWYQQSLDQGLQFLIQYYNGEERAKGNILERFSAQQFPDLHSELNLSSLELGDSALYFCASSVAVAGVNEQYFGPGTRLTVT.

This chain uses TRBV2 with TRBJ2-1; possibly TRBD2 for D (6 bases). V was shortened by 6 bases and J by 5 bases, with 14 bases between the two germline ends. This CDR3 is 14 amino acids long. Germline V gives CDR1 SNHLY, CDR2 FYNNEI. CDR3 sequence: CASSRQWRDNEQFF. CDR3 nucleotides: TGTGCCAGCAGCCGACAGTGGAGGGACAATGAGCAGTTCTTC.

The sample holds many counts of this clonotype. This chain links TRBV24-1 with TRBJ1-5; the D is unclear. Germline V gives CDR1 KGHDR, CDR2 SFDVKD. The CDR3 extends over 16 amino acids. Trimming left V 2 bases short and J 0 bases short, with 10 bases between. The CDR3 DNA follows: TGTGCCACCAGTGATTCCCCACCAGATAGCAATCAGCCCCAGCATTTT. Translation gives CATSDSPPDSNQPQHF.

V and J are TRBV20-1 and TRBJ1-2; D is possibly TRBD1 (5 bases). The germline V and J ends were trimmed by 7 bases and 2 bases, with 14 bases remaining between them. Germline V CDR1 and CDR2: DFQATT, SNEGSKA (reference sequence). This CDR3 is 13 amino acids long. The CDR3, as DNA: TGCAGTGTCCTTGGGGGTCGGAACTATGGCTACACCTTC. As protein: CSVLGGRNYGYTF.